This T cell receptor beta chain was sequenced in a study of cytomegalovirus exposure and HLA in healthy donors. Study details: Findings of an earlier analysis included roughly 110 million unique TCR beta sequences from 180 million or so T cells. General study results and limits: Reports showed the classifier diagnosing cytomegalovirus status with high specificity and sensitivity. One cluster of highly shared sequence variants probably arose as a sequencing artifact. The authors reported that TCR beta sequences could predict HLA-A and HLA-B alleles. These predictions were accurate for most subjects in the first cohort.

The PCR used 60 Vbeta and 13 Jbeta primers. Sequencing used immunoSEQ multiplex PCR; TCRdb keeps in-frame clones, though not all of them. There are approximately 110,000 clones in the sample, with around 7% held by the top ten. Details on this clone: Its target is not known.

Germline CDR1 SEHNR, CDR2 FQNEAQ (reference sequence). This CDR3 spans 11 amino acids. The V end lost 3 bases, the J end lost 12 bases, and 12 bases lay between the germline ends. The receptor's source is a man aged 35-49 years in good health and CMV-seropositive. Sequenced input: PBMCs. V gene TRBV7-9 combines with J gene TRBJ2-7, with D possibly matching TRBD2 (6 bases). The CDR3 reads CASSFGGESYF. The CDR3 DNA reads as TGTGCCAGCAGCTTCGGCGGGGAATCGTACTTC.